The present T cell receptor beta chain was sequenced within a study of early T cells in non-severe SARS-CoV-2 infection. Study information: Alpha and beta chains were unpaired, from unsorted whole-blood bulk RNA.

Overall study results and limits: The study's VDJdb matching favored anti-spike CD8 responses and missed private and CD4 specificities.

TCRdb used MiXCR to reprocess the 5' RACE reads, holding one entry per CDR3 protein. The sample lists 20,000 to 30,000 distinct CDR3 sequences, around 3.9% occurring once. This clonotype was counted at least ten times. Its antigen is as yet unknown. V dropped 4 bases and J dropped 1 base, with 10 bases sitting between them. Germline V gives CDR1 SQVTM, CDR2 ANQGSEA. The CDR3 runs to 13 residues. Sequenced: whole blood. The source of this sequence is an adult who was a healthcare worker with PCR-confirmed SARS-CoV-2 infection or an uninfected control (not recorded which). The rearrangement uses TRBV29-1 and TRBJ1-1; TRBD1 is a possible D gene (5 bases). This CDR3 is CSVAVQGNTEAFF. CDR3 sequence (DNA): TGCAGCGTTGCGGTTCAGGGGAACACTGAAGCTTTCTTT.